Listed below are T cell receptor beta chains from one sample, sequenced in a study of early T cells in non-severe SARS-CoV-2 infection. TCRdb redid the calling of the 5' RACE reads with MiXCR, one entry per CDR3 protein. Seen here are 25,000 to 30,000 distinct CDR3 sequences, around 5.9% observed once, and the top ten hold 0.92%. Sequenced sample: whole blood. The receptors originated from an adult who was a healthcare worker with PCR-confirmed SARS-CoV-2 infection or an uninfected control (not recorded which). Both conserved end residues are part of each CDR3. A D gene is named only where the DNA matches it firmly. For some rows the clone size is stated as once, few or many, or as a class when expanded; others skip it.

v_call	j_call	d_call	clone_size	cdr3_nt	cdr3_aa
TRBV7-2	TRBJ1-4	TRBD1	NA	TGTGCCAGCAGCCCTGGGACAGGTTGGGAAAAACTGTTTTTT	CASSPGTGWEKLFF
TRBV6-6	TRBJ2-1	NA	few	TGTGCCAGCATTATACAGGACAATGAGCAGTTCTTC	CASIIQDNEQFF
TRBV25-1	TRBJ1-5	NA	many	TGTGCCAGCAGTGAATTGGTGGTCGGCTCATCGGACGATCAGCCCCAGCATTTT	CASSELVVGSSDDQPQHF
TRBV7-9	TRBJ1-2	TRBD1	NA	TGTGCCAGCAGCTCAGGGGGACCCTACTATGGCTACACCTTC	CASSSGGPYYGYTF
TRBV7-8	TRBJ2-7	TRBD1	many	TGTGCCAGCAGCTTCACCGGGGACAGGGAGTACGAGCAGTACTTC	CASSFTGDREYEQYF
TRBV6-5	TRBJ2-3	NA	many	TGTGCCAGCGGATCGGGATACACAGATACGCAGTATTTT	CASGSGYTDTQYF
TRBV5-1	TRBJ2-7	NA	few	TGCGCCAGCAGTTTAACACCTATACTCTACGAGCAGTACTTC	CASSLTPILYEQYF
TRBV11-2	TRBJ2-5	TRBD2	many	TGTGCCAGCAGTTTCGCCGGGACTAGCGGGCACCAGGGGGAGACCCAGTACTTC	CASSFAGTSGHQGETQYF
TRBV5-4	TRBJ2-7	TRBD1	NA	TGTGCCAGCAGCCCCGGGACAGACTCCTACGAGCAGTACTTC	CASSPGTDSYEQYF
TRBV2	TRBJ1-5	NA	NA	TGTGCCAGCAGTGAAGCGCGTGGCAGGGTGTATCAGCCCCAGCATTTT	CASSEARGRVYQPQHF
TRBV20-1	TRBJ2-7	NA	many	TGCAGTGCAAGACTGGGAATGAGGGAGCAGTACTTC	CSARLGMREQYF
TRBV11-3	TRBJ2-4	NA	few	TGTGCCAGCAGCTTTATCCGAAGGAACGGGTACTTAGCCAAAAACATTCAGTACTTC	CASSFIRRNGYLAKNIQYF
TRBV5-1	TRBJ2-7	NA	few	TGCGCCAGCAGCCCCCGTGCGCCTGGAGAGCAGTACTTC	CASSPRAPGEQYF
TRBV28	TRBJ2-7	NA	few	TGTGCCAGCAGAGGACTCAGTCAGTACTTC	CASRGLSQYF
TRBV20-1	TRBJ2-1	TRBD2	many	TGCAGTGCTAGGGGACTAGCGAGCTCCTACAATGAGCAGTTCTTC	CSARGLASSYNEQFF
TRBV30	TRBJ1-1	NA	NA	TGTGCCTGGAGTGAGGGAGGGAACACTGAAGCTTTCTTT	CAWSEGGNTEAFF
TRBV6-5	TRBJ1-1	NA	many	TGTGCCAGCAGCTTCGACAGCGGGAACACTGAAGCTTTCTTT	CASSFDSGNTEAFF
TRBV5-1	TRBJ1-6	NA	few	TGCGCCAGCAGCCCCCTGATGGGGGTCAATTCACCCCTCCACTTT	CASSPLMGVNSPLHF
TRBV7-2	TRBJ2-1	TRBD2	many	TGTGCCAGCAGCCGGTGGGCTAGCGGTACCTACAATGAGCAGTTCTTC	CASSRWASGTYNEQFF
TRBV30	TRBJ1-2	TRBD1	few	TGTGCCTGGAGCGGGGACAGGGGGCCTGGGGGCTACACCTTC	CAWSGDRGPGGYTF
TRBV5-1	TRBJ2-3	TRBD1	many	TGCGCCAGCAGCGGGGGACAGGGGCGTGATACGCAGTATTTT	CASSGGQGRDTQYF
TRBV28	TRBJ2-7	NA	NA	TGTGCCAGCAGTTTGGAGAGGTCCTACGAGCAGTACTTC	CASSLERSYEQYF
TRBV18	TRBJ2-1	NA	many	TGTGCCAGCTCACCCACGGATGGCAGTGAGCAGTTCTTC	CASSPTDGSEQFF
TRBV6-2/TRBV6-3	TRBJ1-1	NA	many	TGTGCCAGCACCTTTGTGGGGGACACACAAGCTTTCTTT	CASTFVGDTQAFF
TRBV29-1	TRBJ2-2	TRBD1	few	TGCAGCGTTCGGGACAGGGGGCGGACCGGGGAGCTGTTTTTT	CSVRDRGRTGELFF
TRBV30	TRBJ2-7	TRBD2	few	TGTGCCTGGAGTGGCGGACTAGCGCCCTACGAGCAGTACTTC	CAWSGGLAPYEQYF
TRBV28	TRBJ1-1	NA	many	TGTGCCAGCAGTTTAGAGTCAGGGTCGAGGGCAGCTTTCTTT	CASSLESGSRAAFF
TRBV12-3/TRBV12-4	TRBJ2-1	TRBD2	few	TGTGCCAGCAGGGGACTAGCGCAGGATCTGGAGCAGTTCTTC	CASRGLAQDLEQFF
TRBV20-1	TRBJ2-3	NA	few	TGCAGTGCTAGATCGGATACGCAGTATTTT	CSARSDTQYF
TRBV28	TRBJ1-1	NA	few	TGTGCCAGCAGCAGATTAGGGACACAGAACACTGAAGCTTTCTTT	CASSRLGTQNTEAFF
TRBV4-3	TRBJ2-5	NA	many	TGCGCCAGCAGCCCCTCGTGGGGCGGGGAGACCCAGTACTTC	CASSPSWGGETQYF
TRBV20-1	TRBJ2-3	TRBD1	many	TGCAGTGCTAGAGGGGAACAGGGGGTCGCAGATACGCAGTATTTT	CSARGEQGVADTQYF
TRBV6-6	TRBJ2-5	NA	NA	TGTGCCAGCAGTTACTCTGGGGGCCAAGAGACCCAGTACTTC	CASSYSGGQETQYF
TRBV6-1	TRBJ2-1	NA	many	TGTGCCAGCAGTGAACTAACAGGAGATTCCTACAATGAGCAGTTCTTC	CASSELTGDSYNEQFF
TRBV7-9	TRBJ2-1	NA	few	TGTGCCAGCAGCCGTGACAGTTGTTTTAATAATGAGCAGTTCTTC	CASSRDSCFNNEQFF
TRBV20-1	TRBJ1-1	NA	once	TGCAGTGCTAGAGTCGGAACAGGGATGAACACTGAAGCTTTCTTT	CSARVGTGMNTEAFF
TRBV12-5	TRBJ2-3	NA	few	TGTGCTAGTGGTCTTATCACAGATACGCAGTATTTT	CASGLITDTQYF
TRBV7-8	TRBJ1-3	NA	NA	TGTGCCAGCAGCCCCGGCTCGGGGTTCTCTGGAAACACCATATATTTT	CASSPGSGFSGNTIYF
TRBV21-1	TRBJ1-6	NA	NA	TGTGCCAGCAGCAACGGGGGCTCACCCCTCCACTTT	CASSNGGSPLHF
TRBV23-1	TRBJ2-4	NA	many	TGCGCCAGCAGTCAATCCGGGACAAAAGGAAGACTGGCCAAAAACATTCAGTACTTC	CASSQSGTKGRLAKNIQYF
TRBV28	TRBJ1-3	NA	many	TGTGCCAGCAGTCGTAAGGGGACCCGGCGGGACACCATATATTTT	CASSRKGTRRDTIYF
TRBV12-3/TRBV12-4	TRBJ1-2	NA	many	TGTGCCAGCAGTCCAGACTCGGACTATGGCTACACCTTC	CASSPDSDYGYTF
TRBV10-3	TRBJ2-3	TRBD1	many	TGTGCCATCAGGGGGACAGGTACAGATACGCAGTATTTT	CAIRGTGTDTQYF
TRBV28	TRBJ1-5	NA	many	TGTGCCAGCAGTTTGGTGGGCGGGGAAAGAGGGAATCAGCCCCAGCATTTT	CASSLVGGERGNQPQHF
TRBV28	TRBJ2-7	NA	few	TGTGCCAGCAGTCCGTCCGGGGAGCAGTACTTC	CASSPSGEQYF
TRBV10-2	TRBJ2-5	TRBD1	many	TGCGCCAGCAAGACAGGGTCCTCGGGGACCCAGTACTTC	CASKTGSSGTQYF
TRBV2	TRBJ2-7	NA	NA	TGTGCCAGCAGTGAAGCATATCGTATTAGCGGAGCAATATACGAGCAGTACTTC	CASSEAYRISGAIYEQYF
TRBV9	TRBJ1-2	NA	many	TGTGCCAGCAATAGAATGGGGGACTATGGCTACACCTTC	CASNRMGDYGYTF
TRBV5-1	TRBJ2-7	NA	many	TGCGCCAGCAGCTTGGAGGTAGGGAACGAGCAGTACTTC	CASSLEVGNEQYF
TRBV28	TRBJ2-7	TRBD2	few	TGTGCCAGCAGGCAAAGCGGGAGCCTATCCTACGAGCAGTACTTC	CASRQSGSLSYEQYF
TRBV7-6	TRBJ2-3	NA	few	TGTGCCAGCAGCTCCGTCACAGATACGCAGTATTTT	CASSSVTDTQYF
TRBV18	TRBJ1-2	NA	few	TGTGCCAGCTCGCCCGGTCCGGATAACTATGGCTACACCTTC	CASSPGPDNYGYTF
TRBV29-1	TRBJ2-1	TRBD2	many	TGCAGCGTTGAAGACCCCTTAAACCCCGGGACTAGCGGGGGGGGTGATGAGCAGTTCTTC	CSVEDPLNPGTSGGGDEQFF